What follows are 2 T cell receptor beta chains derived from one specimen sequenced in a study of blood T cell repertoires in COVID-19 (dated by TCRdb to the early 2020s). Library creation used the immunoSEQ multiplex PCR assay. TCRdb mirrors the immuneACCESS table, restricted to in-frame sequences. Some clones are absent from its copies; in checked studies, under half trace to an unresolved V gene, and the reason for the others is unknown. Present in this sample are about 370,000 clones, roughly 90% of which were seen just once. The biggest ten clones account for 6.5% to 8% of the sample. Sequenced: peripheral blood. The receptors shown here come from a man aged 18-30 years with active or convalescent COVID-19.

The CDR3 DNA reads as TGTGCCAGCAGTGAACAGGCAGGGGCCTCCTACGAGCAGTACTTC. It yields the protein CASSEQAGASYEQYF. V gene TRBV2 combines with J gene TRBJ2-7; the D gene is possibly TRBD1 (6 bases). The V and J ends lost 2 bases and 0 bases respectively, with 11 bases between them. The V gene's germline CDR1 is SNHLY and CDR2 FYNNEI. There are 15 residues in the CDR3.

The CDR3 DNA sequence: TGCGCCAGCACCTCGGGGGCCGGGGAGCTGTTTTTT. Amino acid sequence: CASTSGAGELFF. This rearrangement joins TRBV10-2 to TRBJ2-2; a weak D match, TRBD2 (6 bases). This CDR3 is built from 12 residues. The germline CDR1 and CDR2 sequences are WSHSY and SAAADI. V gave up 7 bases and J gave up 6 bases, with 9 bases separating them.